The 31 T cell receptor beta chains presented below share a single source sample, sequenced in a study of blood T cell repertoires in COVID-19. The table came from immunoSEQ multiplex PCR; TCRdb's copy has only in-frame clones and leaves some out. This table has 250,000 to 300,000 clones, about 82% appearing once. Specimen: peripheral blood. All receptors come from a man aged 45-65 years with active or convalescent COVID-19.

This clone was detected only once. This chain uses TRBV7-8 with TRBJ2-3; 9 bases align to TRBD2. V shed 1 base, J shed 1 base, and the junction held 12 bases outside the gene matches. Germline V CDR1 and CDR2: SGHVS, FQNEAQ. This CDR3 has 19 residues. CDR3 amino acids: CASSLGSSGRPPGTDTQYF. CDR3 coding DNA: TGTGCCAGCAGCTTAGGATCGAGCGGGAGGCCCCCGGGCACAGATACGCAGTATTTT. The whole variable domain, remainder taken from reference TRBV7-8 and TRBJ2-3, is GAGVSQSPRYKVAKRGQDVALRCDPISGHVSLFWYQQALGQGPEFLTYFQNEAQLDKSGLPSDRFFAERPEGSVSTLKIQRTQQEDSAVYLCASSLGSSGRPPGTDTQYFGPGTRLTVL.

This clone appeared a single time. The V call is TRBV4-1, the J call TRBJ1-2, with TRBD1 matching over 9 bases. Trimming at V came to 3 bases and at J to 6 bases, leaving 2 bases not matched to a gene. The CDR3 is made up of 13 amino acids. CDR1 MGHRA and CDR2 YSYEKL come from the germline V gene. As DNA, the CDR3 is TGCGCCAGCAGCCACCGGACAGGGGATGGCTACACCTTC. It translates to CASSHRTGDGYTF.

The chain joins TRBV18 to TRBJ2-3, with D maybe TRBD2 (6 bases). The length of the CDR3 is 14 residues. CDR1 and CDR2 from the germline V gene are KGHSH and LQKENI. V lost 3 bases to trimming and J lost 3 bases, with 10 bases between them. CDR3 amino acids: CASSPGTHTDTQYF. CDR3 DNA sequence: TGTGCCAGCTCACCCGGGACTCATACAGATACGCAGTATTTT.

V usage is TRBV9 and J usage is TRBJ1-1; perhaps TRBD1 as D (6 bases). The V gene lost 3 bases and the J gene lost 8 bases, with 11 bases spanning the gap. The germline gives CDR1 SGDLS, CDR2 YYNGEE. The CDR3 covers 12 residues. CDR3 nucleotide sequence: TGTGCCAGCAGCGCAGGGGAGGGGGAAGCTTTCTTT. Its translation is CASSAGEGEAFF.

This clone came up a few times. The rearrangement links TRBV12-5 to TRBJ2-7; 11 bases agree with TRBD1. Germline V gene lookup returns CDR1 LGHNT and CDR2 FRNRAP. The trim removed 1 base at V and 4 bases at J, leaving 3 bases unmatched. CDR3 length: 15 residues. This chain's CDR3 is CASGLGTGGAYEQYF. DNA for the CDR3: TGTGCTAGTGGTTTGGGGACAGGGGGCGCTTACGAGCAGTACTTC.

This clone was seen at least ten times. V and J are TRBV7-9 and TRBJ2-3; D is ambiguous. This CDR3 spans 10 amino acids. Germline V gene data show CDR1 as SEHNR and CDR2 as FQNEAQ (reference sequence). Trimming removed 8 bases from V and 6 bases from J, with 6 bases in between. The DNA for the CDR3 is TGTGCCAGCGCGAGGGATACGCAGTATTTT. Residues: CASARDTQYF.

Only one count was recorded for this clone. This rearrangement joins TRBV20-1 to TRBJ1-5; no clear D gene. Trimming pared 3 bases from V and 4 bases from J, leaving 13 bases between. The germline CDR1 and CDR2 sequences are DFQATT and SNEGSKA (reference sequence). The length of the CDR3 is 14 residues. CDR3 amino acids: CSASSGPGNQPQHF. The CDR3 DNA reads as TGCAGTGCTAGTAGTGGCCCGGGAAATCAGCCCCAGCATTTT.

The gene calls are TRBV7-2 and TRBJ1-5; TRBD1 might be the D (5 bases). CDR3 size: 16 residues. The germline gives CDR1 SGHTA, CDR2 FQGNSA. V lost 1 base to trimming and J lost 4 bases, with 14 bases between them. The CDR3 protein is CASSLVPTARNQPQHF. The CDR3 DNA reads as TGTGCCAGCAGCTTAGTGCCGACAGCTAGGAATCAGCCCCAGCATTTT. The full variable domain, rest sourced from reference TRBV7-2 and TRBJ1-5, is GAGVSQSPSNKVTEKGKDVELRCDPISGHTALYWYRQSLGQGLEFLIYFQGNSAPDKSGLPSDRFSAERTGGSVSTLTIQRTQQEDSAVYLCASSLVPTARNQPQHFGDGTRLSIL.

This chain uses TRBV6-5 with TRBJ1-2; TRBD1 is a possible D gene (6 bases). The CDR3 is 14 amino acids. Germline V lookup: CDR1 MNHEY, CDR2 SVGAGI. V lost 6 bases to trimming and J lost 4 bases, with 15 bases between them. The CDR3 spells CASSWTDGPYGYTF. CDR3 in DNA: TGTGCCAGCAGCTGGACAGACGGCCCCTATGGCTACACCTTC.

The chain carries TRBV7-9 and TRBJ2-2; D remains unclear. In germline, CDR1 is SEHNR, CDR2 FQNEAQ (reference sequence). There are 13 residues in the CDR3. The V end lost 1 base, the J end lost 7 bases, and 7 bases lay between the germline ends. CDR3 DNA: TGTGCCAGCAGCTTAGAACGGGTCGGGGAGCTGTTTTTT. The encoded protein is CASSLERVGELFF.

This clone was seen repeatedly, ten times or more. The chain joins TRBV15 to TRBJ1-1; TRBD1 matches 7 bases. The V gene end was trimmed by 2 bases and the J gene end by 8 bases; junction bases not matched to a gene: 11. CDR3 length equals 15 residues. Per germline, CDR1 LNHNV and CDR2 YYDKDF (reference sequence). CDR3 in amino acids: CATSRSIGQAEEAFF. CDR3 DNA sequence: TGTGCCACCAGCAGATCTATTGGACAGGCAGAAGAAGCTTTCTTT. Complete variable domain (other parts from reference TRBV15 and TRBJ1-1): DAMVIQNPRYQVTQFGKPVTLSCSQTLNHNVMYWYQQKSSQAPKLLFHYYDKDFNNEADTPDNFQSRRPNTSFCFLDIRSPGLGDTAMYLCATSRSIGQAEEAFFGQGTRLTVV.

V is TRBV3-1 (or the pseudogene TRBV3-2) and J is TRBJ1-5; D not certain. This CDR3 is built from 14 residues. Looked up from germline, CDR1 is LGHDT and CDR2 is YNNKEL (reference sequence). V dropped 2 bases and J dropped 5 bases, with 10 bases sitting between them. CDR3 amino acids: CASSQSPQDQPQHF. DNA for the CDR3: TGTGCCAGCAGCCAAAGCCCCCAAGATCAGCCCCAGCATTTT.

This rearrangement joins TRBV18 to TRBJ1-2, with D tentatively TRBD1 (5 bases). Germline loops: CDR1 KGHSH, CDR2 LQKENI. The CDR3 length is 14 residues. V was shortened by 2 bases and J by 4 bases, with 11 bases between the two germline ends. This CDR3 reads CASSPAGGTYGYTF. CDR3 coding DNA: TGTGCCAGCTCACCAGCTGGGGGGACCTATGGCTACACCTTC.

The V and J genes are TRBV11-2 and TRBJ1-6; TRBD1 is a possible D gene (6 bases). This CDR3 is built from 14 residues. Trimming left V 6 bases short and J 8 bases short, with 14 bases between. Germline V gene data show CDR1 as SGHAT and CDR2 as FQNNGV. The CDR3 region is CASRQGGGYSPLHF. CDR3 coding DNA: TGTGCCAGCAGACAAGGGGGGGGTTATTCACCCCTCCACTTT. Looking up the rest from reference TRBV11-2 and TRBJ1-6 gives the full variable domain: EAGVAQSPRYKIIEKRQSVAFWCNPISGHATLYWYQQILGQGPKLLIQFQNNGVVDDSQLPKDRFSAERLKGVDSTLKIQPAKLEDSAVYLCASRQGGGYSPLHFGNGTRLTVT.

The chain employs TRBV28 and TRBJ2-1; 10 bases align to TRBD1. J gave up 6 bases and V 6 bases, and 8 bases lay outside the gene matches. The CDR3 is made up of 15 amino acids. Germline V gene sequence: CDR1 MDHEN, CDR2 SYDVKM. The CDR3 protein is CASSRARQGANEQFF. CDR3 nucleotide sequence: TGTGCCAGCAGCCGAGCAAGACAGGGGGCCAATGAGCAGTTCTTC.

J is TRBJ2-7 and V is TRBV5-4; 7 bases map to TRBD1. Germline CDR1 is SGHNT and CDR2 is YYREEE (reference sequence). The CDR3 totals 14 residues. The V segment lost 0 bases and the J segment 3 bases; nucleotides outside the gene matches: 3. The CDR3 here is CASSLAGGIYEQYF. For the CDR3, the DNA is TGTGCCAGCAGCTTGGCAGGGGGTATCTACGAGCAGTACTTC.

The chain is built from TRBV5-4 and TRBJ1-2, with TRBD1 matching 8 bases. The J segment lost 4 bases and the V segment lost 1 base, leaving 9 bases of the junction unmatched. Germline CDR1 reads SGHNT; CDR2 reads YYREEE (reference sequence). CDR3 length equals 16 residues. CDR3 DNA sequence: TGTGCCAGCAGCTTGCTGGGCCAGGGGGCTGGCTATGGCTACACCTTC. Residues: CASSLLGQGAGYGYTF.

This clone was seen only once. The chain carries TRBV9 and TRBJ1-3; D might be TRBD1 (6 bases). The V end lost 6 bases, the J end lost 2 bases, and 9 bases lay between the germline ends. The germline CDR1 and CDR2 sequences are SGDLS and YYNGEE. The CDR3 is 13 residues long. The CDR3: CASNRDTGNTIYF. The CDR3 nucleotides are TGTGCCAGCAACAGGGACACTGGAAACACCATATATTTT. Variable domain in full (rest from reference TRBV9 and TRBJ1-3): DSGVTQTPKHLITATGQRVTLRCSPRSGDLSVYWYQQSLDQGLQFLIQYYNGEERAKGNILERFSAQQFPDLHSELNLSSLELGDSALYFCASNRDTGNTIYFGEGSWLTVV.

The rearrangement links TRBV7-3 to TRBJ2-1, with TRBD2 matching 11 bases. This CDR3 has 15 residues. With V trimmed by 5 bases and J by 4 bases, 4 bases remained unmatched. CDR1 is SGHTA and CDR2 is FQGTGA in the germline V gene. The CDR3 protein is CASSPSGRSYNEQFF. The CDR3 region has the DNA TGTGCCAGCAGCCCTAGCGGGAGGTCTTACAATGAGCAGTTCTTC.

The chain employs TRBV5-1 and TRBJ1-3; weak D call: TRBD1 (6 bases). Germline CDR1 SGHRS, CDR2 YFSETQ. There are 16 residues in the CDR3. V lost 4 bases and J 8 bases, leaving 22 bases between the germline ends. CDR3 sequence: CASSLEGRGSGDTIYF. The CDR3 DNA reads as TGCGCCAGCAGCCTGGAGGGCAGGGGATCGGGTGACACCATATATTTT.

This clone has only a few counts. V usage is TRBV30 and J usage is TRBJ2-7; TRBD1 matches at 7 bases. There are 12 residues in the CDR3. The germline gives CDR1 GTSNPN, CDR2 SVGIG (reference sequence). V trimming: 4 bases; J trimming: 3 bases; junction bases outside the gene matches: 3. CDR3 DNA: TGTGCCTGGAACAGGGGTGACTACGAGCAGTACTTC. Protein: CAWNRGDYEQYF.

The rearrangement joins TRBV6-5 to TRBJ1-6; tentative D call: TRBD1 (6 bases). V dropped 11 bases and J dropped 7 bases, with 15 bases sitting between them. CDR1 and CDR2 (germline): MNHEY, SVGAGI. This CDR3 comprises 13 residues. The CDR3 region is CAGQGGTNSPLHF. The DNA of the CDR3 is TGTGCCGGGCAAGGGGGAACGAATTCACCCCTCCACTTT.

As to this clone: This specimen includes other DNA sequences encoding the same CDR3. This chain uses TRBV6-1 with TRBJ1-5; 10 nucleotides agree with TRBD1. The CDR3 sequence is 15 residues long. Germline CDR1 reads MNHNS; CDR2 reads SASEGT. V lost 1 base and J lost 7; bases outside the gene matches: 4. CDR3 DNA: TGTGCCAGCAGTGAAGGGGACAGGGGAGGGCAGCCCCAGCATTTT. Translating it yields CASSEGDRGGQPQHF.

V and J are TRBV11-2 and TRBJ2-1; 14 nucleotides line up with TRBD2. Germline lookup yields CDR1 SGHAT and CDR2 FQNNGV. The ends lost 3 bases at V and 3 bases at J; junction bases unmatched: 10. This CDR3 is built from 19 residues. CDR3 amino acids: CASSFYGTSGSALYNEQFF. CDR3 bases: TGTGCCAGCAGCTTTTATGGGACTAGCGGGAGTGCCCTCTACAATGAGCAGTTCTTC.

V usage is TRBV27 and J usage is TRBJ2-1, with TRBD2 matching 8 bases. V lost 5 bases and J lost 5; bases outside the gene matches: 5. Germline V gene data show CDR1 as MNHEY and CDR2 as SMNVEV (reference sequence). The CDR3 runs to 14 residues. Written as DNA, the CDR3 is TGTGCCAGCAGTAGCGGGAGTTCCCACAATGAGCAGTTCTTC. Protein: CASSSGSSHNEQFF.

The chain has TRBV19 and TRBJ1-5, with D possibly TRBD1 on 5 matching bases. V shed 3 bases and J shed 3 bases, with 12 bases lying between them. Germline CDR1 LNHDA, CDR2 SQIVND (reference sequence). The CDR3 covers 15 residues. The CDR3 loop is CASSIYPGPNQPQHF. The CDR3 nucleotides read TGTGCCAGTAGTATCTATCCAGGGCCCAATCAGCCCCAGCATTTT.

The CDR3 DNA follows: TGTGCCAGCAGCTTCGGGGGCGGGAGTGTTCGCGAGCAGTACTTC. Translating gives CASSFGGGSVREQYF. V usage is TRBV11-2 and J usage is TRBJ2-7; TRBD2 is a possible D gene (7 bases). The CDR3 has 15 amino acids. CDR1 and CDR2 (germline): SGHAT, FQNNGV. V was cut by 3 bases and J by 6 bases, with 18 bases left in between. The variable domain in full, completed from reference TRBV11-2 and TRBJ2-7, reads EAGVAQSPRYKIIEKRQSVAFWCNPISGHATLYWYQQILGQGPKLLIQFQNNGVVDDSQLPKDRFSAERLKGVDSTLKIQPAKLEDSAVYLCASSFGGGSVREQYFGPGTRLTVT.

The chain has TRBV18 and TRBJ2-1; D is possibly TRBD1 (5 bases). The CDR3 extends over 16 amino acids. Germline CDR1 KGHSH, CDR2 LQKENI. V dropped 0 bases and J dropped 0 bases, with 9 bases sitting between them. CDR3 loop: CASSPPRQSSYNEQFF. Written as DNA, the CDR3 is TGTGCCAGCTCACCACCGAGACAGAGCTCCTACAATGAGCAGTTCTTC.

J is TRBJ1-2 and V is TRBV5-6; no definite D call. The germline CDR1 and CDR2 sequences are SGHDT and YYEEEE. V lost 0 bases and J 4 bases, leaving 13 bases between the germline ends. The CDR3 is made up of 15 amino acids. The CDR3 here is CASSLVSWEIYGYTF. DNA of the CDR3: TGTGCCAGCAGCTTGGTGTCGTGGGAGATCTATGGCTACACCTTC.

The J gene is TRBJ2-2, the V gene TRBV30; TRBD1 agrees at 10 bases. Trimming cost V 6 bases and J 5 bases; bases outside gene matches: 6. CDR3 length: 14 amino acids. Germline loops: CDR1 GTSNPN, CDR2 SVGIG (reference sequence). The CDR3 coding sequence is TGTGCCTGTGCGGGGACAGGGGATACCGGGGAGCTGTTTTTT. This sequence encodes CACAGTGDTGELFF.

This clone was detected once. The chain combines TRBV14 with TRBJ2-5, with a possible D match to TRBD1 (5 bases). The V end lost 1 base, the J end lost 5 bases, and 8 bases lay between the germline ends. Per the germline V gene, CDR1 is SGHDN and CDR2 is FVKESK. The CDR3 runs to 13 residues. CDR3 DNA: TGTGCCAGCAGCCAAGCAGGGTCGGAGACCCAGTACTTC. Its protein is CASSQAGSETQYF.